This TCR beta chain was retrieved from a study of CD8+CD57+ T cells in acquired aplastic anemia. The wider study: Sorting CD4+ and CD8+ cells gave DNA averaging about 3.1 ug. Healthy donor CD4+ cell samples had a mean of about 10.8 million reads.

The template used for profiling TCR beta VDJ and CDR3 was genomic DNA. TCRdb re-derived calls from the reads in MiXCR, one entry per CDR3 protein. In the table there are 150,000 to 200,000 distinct CDR3 sequences, 45% to 50% of which are singletons. Germline V CDR1 and CDR2: SNHLY, FYNNEI. The CDR3 runs to 11 residues. V was trimmed by 5 bases and J by 5 bases, leaving 6 bases between them. In this sample, this clonotype turned up many times. J is TRBJ2-5 and V is TRBV2, with unresolved D. This sequence was found in a human donor in good health. The source material was sorted CD4+, CD8+, or CD8+CD57+ T cells (not recorded which) from PBMCs. CDR3 bases: TGTGCCAGCAGTCGCAGTGAGACCCAGTACTTC. Residues: CASSRSETQYF.